This T cell receptor beta chain was obtained from a study of T cell repertoires in MIS-A myocarditis (dated by TCRdb to 2022 to 2024). For this clone: The specificity of this receptor is unknown. No much larger clone exists at a distance of one base, and base qualities are not known.

The QIAamp DNA FFPE kit was used to extract genomic DNA from formalin-fixed paraffin-embedded autopsy tissue. Taken from cysteine to phenylalanine, the CDR3 has 16 residues. Left in the record is the CDR3 DNA by itself, 48 bases read in frame from the first base. The V end loses 6 bases and the J end loses 5 bases, and a stretch of 22 bases separates them. CDR1 is given as MNHEY and CDR2 as SVGEGT, both from the germline V gene. TCRbeta CDR3 regions were amplified with the immunoSEQ bias-controlled multiplex PCR and sequenced at high throughput. As for how the authors treated the data: The immunoSEQ vendor pipeline collapsed and filtered CDR3 sequences to measure the abundance and frequency of each unique TCRbeta CDR3. Dominant CDR3 amino acid sequences were clustered with SARS-CoV-2-specific ImmuneCODE TCRbeta sequences by CD-HIT using a 90% global sequence identity threshold. Clones at frequencies from 0.1 to 1 were categorized as hyperexpanded, and clones at frequencies from 0.01 to 0.1 were categorized as large. CDR3 amino acid sequences and V and J gene assignments of dominant clones were confirmed with MiXCR. The R stringdist package was used to compute Levenshtein distances between the patient clonotypes and the ImmuneCODE hits. Not all clones reach the TCRdb copy of this immuneACCESS table, which keeps in-frame sequences only. Checked studies attribute under half of the gap to unresolved V genes and leave the rest unexplained. The V and J calls and clone size are taken from that table; D and trimming were inferred from the DNA. A total of about 10,000 clones appear in this sample, around 89% of them only once. Clones ranked in the top ten supply approximately 2% of the sample.

Sequencing was done on a sample of thoracic lymph node tissue obtained at autopsy. This TCR was sampled from a man younger than 35 with fulminant myocarditis from multisystem inflammatory syndrome in adults (MIS-A) after COVID-19. The chain couples TRBV6-2 or TRBV6-3 to TRBJ2-5; the D gene is possibly TRBD1 or TRBD2, each agreeing over 5 bases. The CDR3 here reads CASSTVGAAQRETQYF. The DNA is as follows: TGTGCCAGCAGCACCGTCGGGGCAGCCCAACGGGAGACCCAGTACTTC.